The TCR beta chain under discussion was sequenced for a study of high-grade serous ovarian cancer treatment subgroups. Study details: Mean per sample: about 14,000 reads, some 7,500 unique TCR beta rearrangements.

The tumor samples were collected prior to definitive surgery or chemotherapy. Trimming removed 6 bases from V and 6 bases from J, with 8 bases in between. The V gene's germline CDR1 is MDHEN and CDR2 SYDVKM. The CDR3 contains 12 residues. TCRdb keeps only in-frame clones here, not all; method: immunoSEQ multiplex PCR. The sample holds 8,800 or so clones, around 72% seen once. The sequenced sample was tumor tissue. The clonotype was recovered from a human donor with high-grade serous ovarian cancer. The rearrangement joins TRBV28 to TRBJ2-2; D is undetermined. The CDR3 reads CASRRGPGELFF. As DNA, the CDR3 is TGTGCCAGCAGGCGTGGGCCCGGGGAGCTGTTTTTT.